The rows below give T cell receptor beta chains drawn from one sample of a study of T cell responses to AZD1222 COVID-19 vaccine. This table comes from immunoSEQ multiplex PCR, and its TCRdb copy is limited to in-frame clones, with some not included. The sample carries 89,000 or so clones, 86% recorded once. Sequences were derived from peripheral blood, sampled 28 days after the second AZD1222 dose. Receptors were obtained from an adult who received the AZD1222 COVID-19 vaccine. Both conserved end residues are part of each CDR3. Each record gives: clone size, D gene, J gene, V gene, CDR3 DNA, CDR3 protein. D genes are given only for firm matches. Some rows mark clone size as missing; the rest say once, few, many or name a class of expanded clone.

.	.	TRBJ2-2	TRBV6-4	TGTGCCAGCAGCCCGACCCATTTCACCGGGGAGCTGTTTTTT	CASSPTHFTGELFF
.	.	TRBJ1-6	TRBV5-1	TGCGCCAGCAGCTTGGGGGTAGGGCCAAGGAATTCACCCCTCCACTTT	CASSLGVGPRNSPLHF
.	TRBD2	TRBJ2-1	TRBV9	TGTGCCAGCAGCGTAGGGCGCAGCGGGATCAACAATGAGCAGTTCTTC	CASSVGRSGINNEQFF
.	.	TRBJ2-7	TRBV6-5	TGTGCCAGCAGTTTCCAATCCCAGGGGTACTCCTACGAGCAGTACTTC	CASSFQSQGYSYEQYF
.	TRBD2	TRBJ2-7	TRBV5-1	TGCGCCAGCAGCTTGGTTGCTAGCGGAGGCTCCTACGAGCAGTACTTC	CASSLVASGGSYEQYF
.	TRBD2	TRBJ2-7	TRBV4-2	TGTGCCAGCAGCCCCGGTGAGCGGGAGAACAGCGAGCAGTACTTC	CASSPGERENSEQYF
.	TRBD1	TRBJ1-5	TRBV19	TGTGCCAGTAGTCCAGGGGGAAGGGCTCAGCCCCAGCATTTT	CASSPGGRAQPQHF
.	.	TRBJ2-4	TRBV4-1	TGCGCCAGCAGCCAAGATGCGCAGGGGAACATTCAGTACTTC	CASSQDAQGNIQYF
.	.	TRBJ1-1	TRBV29-1	TGCAGCGTTGGCCAACTCGAGGGACGGACGAACACTGAAGCTTTCTTT	CSVGQLEGRTNTEAFF
.	.	TRBJ1-2	TRBV10-3	TGTGCCATCAGTGAGGGACAAAACTATGGCTACACCTTC	CAISEGQNYGYTF
.	TRBD2	TRBJ2-1	TRBV28	TGTGCCGGCGGGGGCGGGAGGAAGGATGAGCAGTTCTTC	CAGGGGRKDEQFF
.	TRBD2	TRBJ2-7	TRBV5-4	TGTGCCAGCAGCTTGTCTGGGGGGGTAGCGGGGATCTCCTACGAGCAGTACTTC	CASSLSGGVAGISYEQYF
.	.	TRBJ2-7	TRBV4-2	TGTGCCAGCAGCCAGCCCACCTACGAGCAGTACTTC	CASSQPTYEQYF
.	.	TRBJ2-1	TRBV12-3/TRBV12-4	TGTGCCAGCACTCGAACCTACAATGAGCAGTTCTTC	CASTRTYNEQFF
.	.	TRBJ1-1	TRBV5-4	TGTGCCAGCAGCTTAAGCTACACTGAAGCTTTCTTT	CASSLSYTEAFF
.	.	TRBJ2-7	TRBV11-2	TGTGCCAGCAGCTTTGGTCAGCGCTACGAGCAGTACTTC	CASSFGQRYEQYF
.	.	TRBJ2-7	TRBV19	TGTGCCAGTAGTATAGCGGGGGACAGATACGAGCAGTACTTC	CASSIAGDRYEQYF
once	TRBD1	TRBJ1-6	TRBV7-2	TGTGCCAGCAGTTTTACCGGGACAGGTCTTCCTTCACCCCTCCACTTT	CASSFTGTGLPSPLHF
.	.	TRBJ2-4	TRBV11-2	TGTGCCAGCAGGGATTGGACATTAGCCAAAAACATTCAGTACTTC	CASRDWTLAKNIQYF
.	.	TRBJ1-5	TRBV28	TGTGCCAGCAGTCGACTCGACAGGAGCAATCAGCCCCAGCATTTT	CASSRLDRSNQPQHF
.	.	TRBJ1-2	TRBV6-5	TGTGCCAGCAGTTACTCGACCGGGGGGGCGAGCTATGGCTACACCTTC	CASSYSTGGASYGYTF
few	.	TRBJ2-3	TRBV6-4	TGTGCCAGCAGTGCCGACATAGAGGGTCCAGATACGCAGTATTTT	CASSADIEGPDTQYF
.	TRBD2	TRBJ2-3	TRBV5-1	TGCGCCAGCAGCTCTAGCGGGACGGGGGTGGATACGCAGTATTTT	CASSSSGTGVDTQYF
.	.	TRBJ2-7	TRBV6-5	TGTGCCAGCCAACCGGGCCCCGGGTACGAGCAGTACTTC	CASQPGPGYEQYF
.	.	TRBJ2-5	TRBV9	TGTGCCAGCAGCGTAGCCAGGGAGGAGACCCAGTACTTC	CASSVAREETQYF